These 26 T cell receptor beta chains were sequenced from one sample in a study of blood T cell repertoires in COVID-19. Only in-frame clones appear in the TCRdb table, and some are missing; sequencing was by immunoSEQ multiplex PCR. Among roughly 280,000 clones listed, approximately 85% were seen once. The sequencing sample was made of peripheral blood. The receptors shown here come from a woman aged 70-85 years with acute or convalescent COVID-19.

This chain uses TRBV9 with TRBJ1-1, with 9 bases fitting TRBD1. The germline V gene has CDR1 SGDLS and CDR2 YYNGEE. The ends lost 0 bases at V and 1 base at J; junction bases unmatched: 7. This CDR3 is built from 17 residues. The DNA of the CDR3 is TGTGCCAGCAGCGTAGGGCCACAGGGGGCTGGGAACACTGAAGCTTTCTTT. The encoded protein is CASSVGPQGAGNTEAFF.

This rearrangement joins TRBV21-1 to TRBJ1-2; TRBD1 is the table's D call, not checked against the DNA. TRBV21-1 is an annotated pseudogene. The CDR3 spans 19 residues. The CDR3 region has the DNA TGTGCCAGCAGCCCACTGCCCGCGGGGACAGTTAATGGCGGCTATGGCTACACCTTC. Its translation: CASSPLPAGTVNGGYGYTF.

The gene calls are TRBV19 and TRBJ1-2; D might be TRBD1 (5 bases). The CDR3 sequence is 15 residues long. Germline CDR1 LNHDA, CDR2 SQIVND (reference sequence). V was clipped by 5 bases and J by 3 bases, with 16 bases between them. CDR3 bases: TGTGCCAGTAGTCCACACAGGAAGGTGGACTATGGCTACACCTTC. Its translation: CASSPHRKVDYGYTF.

The genes are TRBV4-1 and TRBJ1-1, with D tentatively TRBD1 (5 bases). Germline V lookup: CDR1 MGHRA, CDR2 YSYEKL. V lost 4 bases and J 8 bases, leaving 17 bases between the germline ends. The CDR3 totals 14 residues. The CDR3 DNA reads as TGCGCCAGCAGCCCAAGCCAGGGATTGGGCGAAGCTTTCTTT. This sequence encodes CASSPSQGLGEAFF.

V gene TRBV5-5 combines with J gene TRBJ1-1; TRBD1 aligns across 9 bases. Germline lookup yields CDR1 SGHKS and CDR2 YYEKEE (reference sequence). J gave up 7 bases and V 2 bases, and 15 bases lay outside the gene matches. CDR3 length: 17 amino acids. CDR3 residues: CASSFRAGTGLFGEAFF. For the CDR3, the DNA is TGTGCCAGCAGCTTTAGAGCCGGGACAGGGTTGTTCGGTGAAGCTTTCTTT.

The chain combines TRBV7-8 with TRBJ1-2, with D possibly matching TRBD1 (5 bases). This CDR3 has 13 amino acids. CDR1 and CDR2 from the germline V gene are SGHVS and FQNEAQ. Trimming took off 1 base at V and 8 bases at J, with 11 bases between the two ends. The CDR3 sequence: CASSLVGKGGYTF. The CDR3 DNA reads as TGTGCCAGCAGCTTAGTGGGCAAGGGGGGCTACACCTTC.

V usage is TRBV4-1 and J usage is TRBJ2-2, with 11 bases matching TRBD1. The ends lost 0 bases at V and 6 bases at J; junction bases unmatched: 0. The CDR3 has 15 amino acids. In germline, CDR1 is MGHRA, CDR2 YSYEKL. In DNA, the CDR3 is TGCGCCAGCAGCCAAGAGGACAGGGGGCCCGGGGAGCTGTTTTTT. Translation: CASSQEDRGPGELFF.

This clone has just a few counts. V usage is TRBV7-6 and J usage is TRBJ1-2; 7 nucleotides align to TRBD1. V lost 4 bases, J lost 4 bases, and 9 bases stayed unmatched. This CDR3 contains 15 residues. CDR1 SGHVS and CDR2 FNYEAQ come from the germline V gene. As DNA, the CDR3 is TGTGCCAGCAGCTCTGCAGGGGGTGGGAGCTATGGCTACACCTTC. It is translated as CASSSAGGGSYGYTF.

The sample holds one count of this clone. The V call is TRBV7-2, the J call TRBJ2-7; 9 positions agree with TRBD1. There are 15 residues in the CDR3. Germline V CDR1 and CDR2: SGHTA, FQGNSA. The ends lost 7 bases at V and 4 bases at J; junction bases unmatched: 11. In DNA, the CDR3 is TGTGCCAGCAAGCGGAATACAGGGGGCGAGTACGAGCAGTACTTC. Translation: CASKRNTGGEYEQYF.

This chain joins TRBV5-1 and TRBJ1-6, with D possibly matching TRBD1 (6 bases). V lost 2 bases and J lost 8, with 17 bases in between. The CDR3 has 16 amino acids. Per the germline V gene, CDR1 is SGHRS and CDR2 is YFSETQ. The CDR3 DNA sequence: TGCGCCAGCAGCTTACAGGGAAAGGGGGTAGATTCACCCCTCCACTTT. It codes for CASSLQGKGVDSPLHF.

The V and J genes are TRBV6-2 or TRBV6-3 and TRBJ1-2, with TRBD1 as a possible D gene (5 bases). Germline V CDR1 and CDR2: MNHEY, SVGEGT. The CDR3 contains 13 residues. With 5 bases removed from V and 4 bases from J, the gap between germline ends came to 11 bases. Here the CDR3 reads CASSPTDLYGYTF. The CDR3 bases are TGTGCCAGCAGTCCGACAGATCTCTATGGCTACACCTTC.

This rearrangement joins TRBV5-4 to TRBJ1-2; 7 bases line up with TRBD1. J gave up 8 bases and V 4 bases, and 8 bases lay outside the gene matches. The CDR3 loop spans 13 amino acids. From germline, CDR1 is SGHNT and CDR2 YYREEE (reference sequence). This chain's CDR3 is CASSQDRELGYTF. In DNA form, the CDR3 reads TGTGCCAGCAGCCAAGACAGGGAGTTAGGCTACACCTTC.

The J gene is TRBJ2-5, the V gene TRBV19, with 10 nucleotides matching TRBD2. Germline CDR1 LNHDA, CDR2 SQIVND (reference sequence). V lost 6 bases to trimming and J lost 5 bases; unmatched junction nucleotides: 9. This CDR3 has 15 amino acids. The CDR3, as DNA: TGTGCCAGTAGGCAAGAAGCGGGGGGGCTGGAGACCCAGTACTTC. Its protein is CASRQEAGGLETQYF.

This clone was found a few times. The rearrangement uses TRBV7-8 and TRBJ2-7, with unresolved D. This CDR3 spans 15 amino acids. The V end was cut by 1 base, the J end by 2 bases, with 12 bases between. The germline gives CDR1 SGHVS, CDR2 FQNEAQ. The DNA for the CDR3 is TGTGCCAGCAGCTTAGACTACGAACCTACCTACGAGCAGTACTTC. Protein: CASSLDYEPTYEQYF.

The rearrangement uses TRBV20-1 and TRBJ1-4; no definite D call. V shed 6 bases and J shed 5 bases, with 7 bases lying between them. CDR1 and CDR2 from the germline V gene are DFQATT and SNEGSKA (reference sequence). The CDR3 runs to 11 residues. Here the CDR3 reads CSAAVNEKLFF. The CDR3 coding sequence is TGCAGTGCCGCAGTGAATGAAAAACTGTTTTTT.

This clone was detected only once. The J gene is TRBJ2-5, the V gene TRBV11-2; possibly TRBD2 for D (6 bases). V lost 1 base, J lost 4 bases, and 13 bases lay in between. In germline, CDR1 is SGHAT, CDR2 FQNNGV. The CDR3 contains 15 residues. The chain's CDR3 is CASSLVVGGRETQYF. The CDR3 DNA sequence: TGTGCCAGCAGCTTAGTCGTCGGGGGACGAGAGACCCAGTACTTC.

The chain uses TRBV5-1 and TRBJ2-3; no clear D. The V gene's germline CDR1 is SGHRS and CDR2 YFSETQ. The CDR3 is 12 residues long. Trimming took 0 bases from V and 5 from J, leaving 4 bases between them. CDR3 nucleotides: TGCGCCAGCAGCTTGGTGCGAGATACGCAGTATTTT. It encodes CASSLVRDTQYF.

The chain recombines TRBV10-3 with TRBJ1-6; 7 bases map to TRBD1. V dropped 4 bases and J dropped 6; count of bases not matched to a gene: 6. The germline gives CDR1 ENHRY, CDR2 SYGVKD. The CDR3 length is 15 residues. The CDR3 nucleotides are TGTGCCATCAGTGCTGGACAGGATTTTAATTCACCCCTCCACTTT. Encoded protein: CAISAGQDFNSPLHF.

V gene TRBV3-1 (or the pseudogene TRBV3-2) combines with J gene TRBJ2-2; weak D call: TRBD1 (6 bases). The CDR3 is 15 residues long. Germline CDR1 and CDR2: LGHDT and YNNKEL (reference sequence). The V end lost 1 base, the J end lost 15 bases, and 21 bases lay between the germline ends. The CDR3 DNA follows: TGTGCCAGCAGCCAAGGAAGGGTGGTCCGGGACAAAATGTTTTTT. It yields the protein CASSQGRVVRDKMFF.

This clone has only one observation. This chain uses TRBV5-5 with TRBJ2-7; the match to TRBD1 covers 8 bases. The CDR3 is 15 amino acids. Germline CDR1 and CDR2: SGHKS and YYEKEE (reference sequence). V dropped 4 bases and J dropped 2; count of bases not matched to a gene: 8. The CDR3 DNA follows: TGTGCCAGCAGCCCCGGACAGGGCCTCACCTACGAGCAGTACTTC. Its translation is CASSPGQGLTYEQYF. The full variable domain, its missing parts supplied by reference TRBV5-5 and TRBJ2-7, is DAGVTQSPTHLIKTRGQQVTLRCSPISGHKSVSWYQQVLGQGPQFIFQYYEKEERGRGNFPDRFSARQFPNYSSELNVNALLLGDSALYLCASSPGQGLTYEQYFGPGTRLTVT.

The chain employs TRBV30 and TRBJ1-2; tentative D call: TRBD1 (5 bases). V shed 3 bases and J shed 8 bases, with 16 bases lying between them. CDR1 is GTSNPN, CDR2 SVGIG, per germline (reference sequence). The CDR3 covers 13 residues. The CDR3 DNA reads as TGTGCCTGGAGGGGAACAGGTTCGAGAGGCTACACCTTC. Translated: CAWRGTGSRGYTF.

V and J are TRBV13 and TRBJ1-1; 8 bases align to TRBD1. Germline CDR1 reads PRHDT; CDR2 reads FYEKMQ (reference sequence). This CDR3 contains 13 residues. The J segment lost 6 bases and the V segment lost 5 bases, leaving 5 bases of the junction unmatched. Written as DNA, the CDR3 is TGTGCCAGCAGCCTTCAGGGGGCTGCTGAAGCTTTCTTT. It yields the protein CASSLQGAAEAFF. Supplemented by reference TRBV13 and TRBJ1-1, the full variable domain reads AAGVIQSPRHLIKEKRETATLKCYPIPRHDTVYWYQQGPGQDPQFLISFYEKMQSDKGSIPDRFSAQQFSDYHSELNMSSLELGDSALYFCASSLQGAAEAFFGQGTRLTVV.

This clone was detected only once. With a much larger clone just one base away, this may be a read error. V usage is TRBV6-5 and J usage is TRBJ1-5; D unresolved. The CDR3 length is 12 residues. CDR1 and CDR2 from the germline V gene are MNHEY and SVGAGI. Trimming shortened V by 4 bases and J by 4 bases, and 5 bases separated the two germline ends. For the CDR3, the DNA is TGTGCCAGCAGTTCGCGGAATCAGCCCCAGCATTTT. Translated, it gives CASSSRNQPQHF.

The table lists this clone with a few counts. This chain connects TRBV3-1 (or the pseudogene TRBV3-2) to TRBJ1-2, with unresolved D. In germline, CDR1 is LGHDT, CDR2 YNNKEL (reference sequence). The CDR3 loop spans 13 amino acids. V was trimmed by 2 bases and J by 7 bases, leaving 11 bases between them. CDR3 sequence reads: CASSQMDSTGYTF. The CDR3, as DNA: TGTGCCAGCAGCCAAATGGACTCTACTGGCTACACCTTC.

The chain recombines TRBV30 with TRBJ1-2; D is perhaps TRBD1 (6 bases). The CDR3 sequence is 13 residues long. Trimming removed 6 bases at V and 9 bases at J, with 20 bases between. Germline lookup yields CDR1 GTSNPN and CDR2 SVGIG (reference sequence). The CDR3 sequence: CACQGTTSISYTF. CDR3 nucleotide sequence: TGTGCCTGCCAAGGGACAACCTCTATCAGCTACACCTTC.

V usage is TRBV18 and J usage is TRBJ2-7; 7 bases align to TRBD1. Germline lookup yields CDR1 KGHSH and CDR2 LQKENI. V lost 3 bases and J lost 4; bases outside the gene matches: 6. The CDR3 loop spans 14 amino acids. For the CDR3, the DNA is TGTGCCAGCTCACCCACGACAGGGTGGTACGAGCAGTACTTC. Translation: CASSPTTGWYEQYF.